What follows is one T cell receptor (beta chain) and its context. Antigen: not known. The primer mix had 60 Vbeta and 13 Jbeta primers. Libraries were prepared by immunoSEQ multiplex PCR; TCRdb keeps only in-frame clonotypes and omits some of them. The sample records some 200,000 clones, approximately 79% being singletons. The germline V gene encodes CDR1 MNHNS and CDR2 SASEGT. The CDR3 spans 15 residues. The V gene lost 7 bases and the J gene lost 0 bases, with 12 bases spanning the gap. The data stem from a study of cytomegalovirus exposure and HLA in healthy donors. General study findings and limits: A later analysis showed that HLA-associated TCR beta chains had undergone more clonal expansion than equally common others. Serostatus for CMV was the only available immune exposure information. What was likely a sequencing artifact was a cluster of highly shared sequence variants.

The chain is built from TRBV6-1 and TRBJ1-4; D gene ambiguous. The sequence was obtained from a girl aged 10 to 17 in good health and CMV-seropositive. Sequences were obtained from PBMCs. The CDR3 DNA reads as TGTGCCAGCAATGCCGGAACAGCAACTAATGAAAAACTGTTTTTT. Its translation is CASNAGTATNEKLFF.